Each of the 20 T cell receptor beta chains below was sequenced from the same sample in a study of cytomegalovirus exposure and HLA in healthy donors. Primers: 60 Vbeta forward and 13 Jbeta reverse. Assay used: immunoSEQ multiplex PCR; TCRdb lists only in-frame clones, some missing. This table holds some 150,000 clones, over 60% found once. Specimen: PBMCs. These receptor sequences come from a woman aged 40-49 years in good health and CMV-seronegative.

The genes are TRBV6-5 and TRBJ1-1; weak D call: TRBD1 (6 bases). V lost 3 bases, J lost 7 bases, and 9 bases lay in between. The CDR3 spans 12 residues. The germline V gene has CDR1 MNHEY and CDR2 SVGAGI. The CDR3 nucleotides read TGTGCCAGCAGTTATCGCAGGGGTGAAGCTTTCTTT. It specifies CASSYRRGEAFF.

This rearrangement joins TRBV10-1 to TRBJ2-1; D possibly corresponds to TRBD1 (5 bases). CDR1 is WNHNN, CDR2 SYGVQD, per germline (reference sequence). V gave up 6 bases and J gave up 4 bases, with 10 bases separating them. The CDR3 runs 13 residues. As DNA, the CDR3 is TGCGCCAGCAGCCGAGACAGTTACAATGAGCAGTTCTTC. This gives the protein CASSRDSYNEQFF.

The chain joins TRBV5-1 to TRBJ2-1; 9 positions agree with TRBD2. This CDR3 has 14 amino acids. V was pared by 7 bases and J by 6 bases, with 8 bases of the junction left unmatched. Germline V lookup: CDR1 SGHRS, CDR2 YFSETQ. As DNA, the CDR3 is TGCGCCAGCGGCGGGGGGGCCCCCCTCAATGAGCAGTTCTTC. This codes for CASGGGAPLNEQFF.

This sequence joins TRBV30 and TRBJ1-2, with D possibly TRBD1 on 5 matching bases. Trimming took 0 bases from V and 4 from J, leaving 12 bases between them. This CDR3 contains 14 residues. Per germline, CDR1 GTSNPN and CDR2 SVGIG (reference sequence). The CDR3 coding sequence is TGTGCCTGGAGTGTACTTCGACAGTTCTATGGCTACACCTTC. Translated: CAWSVLRQFYGYTF.

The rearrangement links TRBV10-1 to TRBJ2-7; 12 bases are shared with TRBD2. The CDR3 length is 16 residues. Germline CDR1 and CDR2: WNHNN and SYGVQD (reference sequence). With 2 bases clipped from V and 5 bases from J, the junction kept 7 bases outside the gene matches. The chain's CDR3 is CASSEVTSGSRHEQYF. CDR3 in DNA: TGCGCCAGCAGTGAGGTGACTAGCGGGAGCCGCCACGAGCAGTACTTC.

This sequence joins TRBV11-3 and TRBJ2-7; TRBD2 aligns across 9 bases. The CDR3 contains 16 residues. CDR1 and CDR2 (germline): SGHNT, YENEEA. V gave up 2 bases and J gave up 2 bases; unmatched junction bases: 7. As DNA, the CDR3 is TGTGCCAGCAGCTTATGGTCTAGCGGGGCAACCTACGAGCAGTACTTC. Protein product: CASSLWSSGATYEQYF.

The CDR3 sequence: CASSLAQGSGNTIYF. The CDR3 nucleotides are TGCGCCAGCAGCTTGGCCCAGGGTTCTGGAAACACCATATATTTT. The V call is TRBV5-1, the J call TRBJ1-3, with D possibly being TRBD1 (5 bases). This CDR3 region has 15 residues. The germline CDR1 and CDR2 sequences are SGHRS and YFSETQ. Trimming took off 0 bases at V and 1 base at J, with 8 bases between the two ends.

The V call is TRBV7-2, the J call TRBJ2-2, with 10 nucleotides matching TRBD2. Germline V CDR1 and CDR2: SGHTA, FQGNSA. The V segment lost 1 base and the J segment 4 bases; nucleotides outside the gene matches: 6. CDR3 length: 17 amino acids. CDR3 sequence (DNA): TGTGCCAGCAGCTTAGAATCGGGACTAGCGACCACCGGGGAGCTGTTTTTT. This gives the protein CASSLESGLATTGELFF.

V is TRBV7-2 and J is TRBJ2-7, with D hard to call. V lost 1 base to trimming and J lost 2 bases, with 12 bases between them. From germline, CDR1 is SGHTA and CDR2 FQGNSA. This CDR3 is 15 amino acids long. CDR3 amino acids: CASSLVPRVTYEQYF. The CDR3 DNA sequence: TGTGCCAGCAGCTTAGTGCCTCGGGTGACCTACGAGCAGTACTTC.

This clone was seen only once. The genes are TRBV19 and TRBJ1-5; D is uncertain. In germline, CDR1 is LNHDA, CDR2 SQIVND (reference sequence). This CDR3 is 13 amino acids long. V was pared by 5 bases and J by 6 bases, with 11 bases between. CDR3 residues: CASSSQVTQPQHF. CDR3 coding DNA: TGTGCCAGTAGTTCCCAGGTCACTCAGCCCCAGCATTTT.

In nucleotides, the CDR3 is TGTGCCAGCAGCTTAGAGGCGGACAGGGGGCTCGAGCAGTACTTC. It translates to CASSLEADRGLEQYF. The rearrangement joins TRBV7-6 to TRBJ2-7; 11 bases map to TRBD1. There are 15 residues in the CDR3. Trimming took 1 base from V and 6 from J; bases not matched to a gene: 5. Germline CDR1 SGHVS, CDR2 FNYEAQ. Full variable domain (missing parts from reference TRBV7-6 and TRBJ2-7): GAGVSQSPRYKVTKRGQDVALRCDPISGHVSLYWYRQALGQGPEFLTYFNYEAQQDKSGLPNDRFSAERPEGSISTLTIQRTEQRDSAMYRCASSLEADRGLEQYFGPGTRLTVT.

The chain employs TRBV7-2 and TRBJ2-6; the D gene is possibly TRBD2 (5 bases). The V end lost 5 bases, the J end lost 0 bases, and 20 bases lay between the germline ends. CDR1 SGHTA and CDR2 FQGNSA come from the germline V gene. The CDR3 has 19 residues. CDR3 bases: TGTGCCAGCAGCCCCCCTGGAGGACGGAGGCACTCTGGGGCCAACGTCCTGACTTTC. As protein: CASSPPGGRRHSGANVLTF.

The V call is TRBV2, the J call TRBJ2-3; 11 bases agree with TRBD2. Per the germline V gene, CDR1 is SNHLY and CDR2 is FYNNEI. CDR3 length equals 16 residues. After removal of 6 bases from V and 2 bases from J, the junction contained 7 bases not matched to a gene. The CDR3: CASRPGTSGHTDTQYF. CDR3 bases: TGTGCCAGCAGACCCGGGACTAGCGGCCACACAGATACGCAGTATTTT.

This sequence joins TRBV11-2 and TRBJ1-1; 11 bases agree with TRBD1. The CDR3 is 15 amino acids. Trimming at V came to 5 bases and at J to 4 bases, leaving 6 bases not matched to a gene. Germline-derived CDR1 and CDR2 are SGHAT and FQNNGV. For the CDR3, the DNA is TGTGCCAGCAGCCAAGAGGGGACAGGGGGCACTGAAGCTTTCTTT. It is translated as CASSQEGTGGTEAFF.

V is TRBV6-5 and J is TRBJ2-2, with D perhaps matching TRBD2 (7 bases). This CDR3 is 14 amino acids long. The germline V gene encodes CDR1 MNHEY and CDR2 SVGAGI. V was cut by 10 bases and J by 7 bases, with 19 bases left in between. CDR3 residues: CATMDGGANGELFF. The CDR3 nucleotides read TGTGCCACCATGGATGGGGGGGCAAACGGGGAGCTGTTTTTT.

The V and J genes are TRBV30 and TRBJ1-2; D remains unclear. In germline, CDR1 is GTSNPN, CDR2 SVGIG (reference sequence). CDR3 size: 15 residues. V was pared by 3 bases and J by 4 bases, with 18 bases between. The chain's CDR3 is CAWSPLQRIVYGYTF. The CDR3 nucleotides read TGTGCCTGGAGCCCTCTTCAACGAATAGTCTATGGCTACACCTTC.

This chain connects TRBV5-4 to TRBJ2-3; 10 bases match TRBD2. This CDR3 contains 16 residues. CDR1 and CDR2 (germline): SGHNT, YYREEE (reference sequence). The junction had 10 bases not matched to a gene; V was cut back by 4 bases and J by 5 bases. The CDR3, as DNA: TGTGCCAGCAGCCCGGCGCTAGCGGGAGAAGGAGATACGCAGTATTTT. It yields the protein CASSPALAGEGDTQYF.

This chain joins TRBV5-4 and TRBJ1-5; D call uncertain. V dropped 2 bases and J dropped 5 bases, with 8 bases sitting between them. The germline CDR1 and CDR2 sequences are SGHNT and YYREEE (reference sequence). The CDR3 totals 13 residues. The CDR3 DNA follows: TGTGCCAGCAGCTTATCGGGTCATCAGCCCCAGCATTTT. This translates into CASSLSGHQPQHF.

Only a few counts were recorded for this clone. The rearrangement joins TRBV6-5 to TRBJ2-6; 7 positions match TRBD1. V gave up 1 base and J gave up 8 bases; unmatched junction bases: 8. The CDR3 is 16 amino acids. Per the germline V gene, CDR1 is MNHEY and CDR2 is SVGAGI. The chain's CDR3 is CASSYWGQIETNVLTF. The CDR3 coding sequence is TGTGCCAGCAGTTACTGGGGACAGATTGAGACCAACGTCCTGACTTTC.

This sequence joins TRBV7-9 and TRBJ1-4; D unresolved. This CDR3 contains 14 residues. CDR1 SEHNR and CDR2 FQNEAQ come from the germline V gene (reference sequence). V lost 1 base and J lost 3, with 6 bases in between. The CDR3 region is CASSLDRANEKLFF. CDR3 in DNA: TGTGCCAGCAGCTTAGACAGAGCTAATGAAAAACTGTTTTTT.